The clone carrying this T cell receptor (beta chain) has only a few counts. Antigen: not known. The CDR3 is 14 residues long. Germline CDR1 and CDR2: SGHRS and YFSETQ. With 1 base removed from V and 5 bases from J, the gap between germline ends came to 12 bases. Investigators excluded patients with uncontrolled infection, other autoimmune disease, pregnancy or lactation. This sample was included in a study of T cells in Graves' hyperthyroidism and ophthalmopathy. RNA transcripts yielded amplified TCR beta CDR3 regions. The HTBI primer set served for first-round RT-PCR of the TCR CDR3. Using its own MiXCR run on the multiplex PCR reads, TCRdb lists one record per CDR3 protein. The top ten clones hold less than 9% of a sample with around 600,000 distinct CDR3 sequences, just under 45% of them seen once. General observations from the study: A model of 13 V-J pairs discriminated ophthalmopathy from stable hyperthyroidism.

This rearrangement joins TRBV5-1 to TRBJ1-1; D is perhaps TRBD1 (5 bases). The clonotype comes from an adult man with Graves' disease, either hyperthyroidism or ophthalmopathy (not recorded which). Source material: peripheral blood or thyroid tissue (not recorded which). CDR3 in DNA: TGCGCCAGCAGCTTGCATACAGGTACGACTGAAGCTTTCTTT. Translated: CASSLHTGTTEAFF. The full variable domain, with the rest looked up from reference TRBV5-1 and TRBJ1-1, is KAGVTQTPRYLIKTRGQQVTLSCSPISGHRSVSWYQQTPGQGLQFLFEYFSETQRNKGNFPGRFSGRQFSNSRSEMNVSTLELGDSALYLCASSLHTGTTEAFFGQGTRLTVV.